The rows below give T cell receptor beta chains drawn from one sample of a study of cytomegalovirus exposure and HLA in healthy donors. Profiled with immunoSEQ multiplex PCR; TCRdb holds only in-frame clones, not every one. The sample includes 100,000 to 150,000 clones, more than 60% of them seen just once. The sequenced material came from PBMCs. Receptors originate from a woman in her forties in good health and CMV-seronegative. CDR3s include the opening cysteine and the closing phenylalanine or tryptophan. D genes are given only for firm matches. Clone size is given for some rows only: seen once, a few or many times, or a class if the clone is expanded.

D	V	J	size	CDR3	DNA
TRBD1	TRBV29-1	TRBJ1-1	once	CSVSGTVEAFF	TGCAGCGTGAGTGGGACAGTGGAAGCTTTCTTT
-	TRBV7-9	TRBJ2-7	-	CSSSFGHFYEQYF	TGTTCCAGCAGCTTTGGACATTTCTACGAGCAGTACTTC
-	TRBV7-6	TRBJ1-5	once	CASSSQTGQGQPQHF	TGTGCCAGCAGCTCCCAAACAGGGCAGGGGCAGCCCCAGCATTTT
TRBD2	TRBV7-9	TRBJ2-1	-	CSSSSLPGLAGRGFF	TGTTCCAGCAGCTCCTTACCGGGACTAGCGGGACGGGGGTTCTTC
-	TRBV6-1	TRBJ2-7	-	CASREGQREINEQYF	TGTGCCAGCAGGGAGGGACAGCGGGAGATAAACGAGCAGTACTTC
-	TRBV30	TRBJ1-5	-	CASGGPYHRQPQHF	TGTGCCTCGGGGGGCCCCTACCACCGTCAGCCCCAGCATTTT
-	TRBV28	TRBJ2-5	-	CASSPGGQGETQYF	TGTGCCAGCAGTCCGGGAGGACAGGGAGAGACCCAGTACTTC
-	TRBV28	TRBJ2-6	-	CASSPRTASGANGLTF	TGTGCCAGCAGCCCACGGACAGCCTCTGGGGCCAACGGCCTGACTTTC
-	TRBV6-6	TRBJ2-2	few	CASSPTGPDTGELFF	TGTGCCTCCAGCCCAACAGGGCCCGACACCGGGGAGCTGTTTTTT
-	TRBV9	TRBJ2-7	-	CASSAHRELTSEQYF	TGTGCCAGCAGCGCACACCGAGAACTGACTAGCGAGCAGTACTTC
TRBD1	TRBV15	TRBJ2-7	-	CATSMTGGASYEQYF	TGTGCCACCAGCATGACAGGGGGCGCGTCCTACGAGCAGTACTTC
TRBD1	TRBV28	TRBJ2-6	-	CAYRGSGANGLTF	TGTGCCTACAGGGGATCTGGGGCCAACGGCCTGACTTTC
-	TRBV27	TRBJ2-4	once	CASSLVGDSFSLSKNIQYF	TGTGCCAGCAGTTTGGTCGGGGACTCGTTTTCCCTATCCAAAAACATTCAGTACTTC
TRBD1	TRBV6-5	TRBJ1-1	-	CASSGPGQGKTEAFF	TGTGCCAGCAGTGGACCGGGACAGGGGAAGACTGAAGCTTTCTTT
TRBD1	TRBV12-5	TRBJ2-5	few	CASGFGTGGAETQYF	TGTGCTAGTGGTTTCGGGACAGGGGGCGCAGAGACCCAGTACTTC
-	TRBV5-4	TRBJ2-3	few	CASRSDRSSTDTQYF	TGTGCCAGCAGATCCGACAGGTCTAGCACAGATACGCAGTATTTT
-	TRBV30	TRBJ1-4	few	CAFNSGKLFF	TGTGCCTTCAATTCGGGAAAACTGTTTTTT
-	TRBV6-1	TRBJ2-7	-	CASSERDREQYF	TGTGCCAGCAGTGAGCGGGACCGCGAGCAGTACTTC
TRBD2	TRBV9	TRBJ2-5	-	CASSVGTSGQETQYF	TGTGCCAGCAGCGTAGGAACTAGCGGACAAGAGACCCAGTACTTC
-	TRBV10-3	TRBJ1-2	-	CAISDHGGLHGYTF	TGTGCCATCAGTGACCACGGAGGGCTGCATGGCTACACCTTC
-	TRBV30	TRBJ2-3	once	CAWSRTAAHPRDF	TGTGCCTGGAGTCGTACCGCAGCGCACCCCCGGGATTTT
TRBD1	TRBV28	TRBJ1-1	-	CASRTTPEGARAFF	TGTGCCAGCAGGACCACCCCCGAGGGGGCGCGGGCTTTCTTT
TRBD1	TRBV14	TRBJ2-5	-	CASSHWTGGRETQYF	TGTGCCAGCAGCCACTGGACAGGGGGACGAGAGACCCAGTACTTC
TRBD1	TRBV4-1	TRBJ1-2	-	CASSYRLQDRGNYGYTF	TGCGCCAGCAGCTATCGATTGCAAGACAGGGGAAACTATGGCTACACCTTC
TRBD1	TRBV5-6	TRBJ2-3	-	CASSRRQGLIDTQYF	TGTGCCAGCAGCCGCCGACAGGGCTTAATAGATACGCAGTATTTT
-	TRBV7-3	TRBJ1-1	-	CASSLGNGWQDYFTEAFF	TGTGCCAGCAGCTTAGGTAATGGATGGCAGGATTACTTCACTGAAGCTTTCTTT
-	TRBV9	TRBJ2-2	-	CASSERGGRGTGELFF	TGTGCCAGCAGCGAGAGGGGGGGGCGCGGGACCGGGGAGCTGTTTTTT
-	TRBV4-2	TRBJ1-1	-	CASSSGGDTEAFF	TGTGCCAGCAGCTCCGGGGGGGACACTGAAGCTTTCTTT
-	TRBV30	TRBJ2-7	-	CAWSVPYSYEQYF	TGTGCCTGGAGTGTTCCTTACTCCTACGAGCAGTACTTC
TRBD1	TRBV27	TRBJ2-7	-	CASRNRGSSYEQYF	TGTGCCAGCAGGAACAGGGGTAGTTCCTACGAGCAGTACTTC
-	TRBV15	TRBJ2-3	-	CATSNFRVEGLAGNTQYF	TGTGCCACCAGCAATTTTCGCGTGGAGGGTCTAGCAGGGAATACGCAGTATTTT
-	TRBV7-9	TRBJ1-2	-	CASSSTVNYGYTF	TGTGCCAGCAGCTCCACAGTCAACTATGGCTACACCTTC
-	TRBV27	TRBJ2-1	-	CASSTNAYNEQFF	TGTGCCAGCAGCACTAACGCCTACAATGAGCAGTTCTTC
TRBD2	TRBV11-2	TRBJ2-1	-	CASSSPLGAGGPNEQFF	TGTGCCAGCAGCTCCCCCTTAGGAGCGGGGGGGCCGAATGAGCAGTTCTTC
-	TRBV5-1	TRBJ2-2	-	CASSFYRDHTGELFF	TGCGCCAGCAGCTTTTACAGGGACCACACCGGGGAGCTGTTTTTT
-	TRBV15	TRBJ2-7	-	CATSRSLGAEQYF	TGTGCCACCAGCAGGTCCTTAGGGGCCGAGCAGTACTTC
TRBD1	TRBV30	TRBJ2-7	once	CAWGQGQGLGEQYF	TGTGCCTGGGGACAAGGACAGGGTTTAGGCGAGCAGTACTTC
TRBD1	TRBV7-9	TRBJ2-7	-	CASSISGTAYEQYF	TGTGCCAGCAGCATCTCCGGGACAGCCTACGAGCAGTACTTC
-	TRBV6-6	TRBJ2-3	-	CASSFTSSTDTQYF	TGTGCCAGCAGTTTCACTTCCTCAACAGATACGCAGTATTTT
TRBD2	TRBV28	TRBJ2-2	few	CASLATGGDTGELFF	TGTGCCAGCCTCGCAACGGGAGGGGACACCGGGGAGCTGTTTTTT
TRBD1	TRBV25-1	TRBJ2-7	few	CASSEGQGEQYF	TGTGCCAGCAGTGAGGGACAGGGCGAGCAGTACTTC
-	TRBV10-3	TRBJ2-3	-	CAISPATRTADTQYF	TGTGCCATCAGCCCCGCGACTAGGACGGCAGATACGCAGTATTTT
TRBD1	TRBV6-5	TRBJ2-7	-	CASSWGQGNYEQYF	TGTGCCAGCAGCTGGGGACAGGGTAACTACGAGCAGTACTTC
TRBD1	TRBV7-9	TRBJ2-7	-	CASSPTGGSYEQYF	TGTGCCAGCAGCCCGACAGGGGGGTCCTACGAGCAGTACTTC
TRBD1	TRBV4-1	TRBJ2-7	-	CASSQDRGKTAYEQYF	TGCGCCAGCAGCCAAGACAGGGGGAAGACGGCCTACGAGCAGTACTTC
-	TRBV19	TRBJ1-2	-	CASSIQGAGYGYTF	TGTGCCAGTAGTATCCAGGGCGCCGGCTATGGCTACACCTTC
-	TRBV19	TRBJ2-2	-	CASSGLGAVSAGELFF	TGTGCCAGTAGTGGGCTTGGGGCGGTGTCCGCCGGGGAGCTGTTTTTT
TRBD2	TRBV19	TRBJ2-1	-	CASSFGLAGTYNEQFF	TGTGCCAGTAGTTTTGGACTAGCGGGGACCTACAATGAGCAGTTCTTC
-	TRBV15	TRBJ2-1	-	CATSSFHEQFF	TGTGCCACCAGCAGCTTCCATGAGCAGTTCTTC
-	TRBV29-1	TRBJ1-2	-	CSVPLSDRGYTF	TGCAGCGTTCCATTATCCGACAGAGGCTACACCTTC
TRBD1	TRBV30	TRBJ1-6	-	CAWKDRANYNSPLHF	TGTGCCTGGAAGGACAGGGCAAACTATAATTCACCCCTCCACTTT
TRBD1	TRBV19	TRBJ1-4	-	CASSWTGEKLFF	TGTGCCAGTAGCTGGACAGGGGAAAAACTGTTTTTT
-	TRBV19	TRBJ1-1	-	CASQPGHVNTEAFF	TGTGCCAGCCAGCCAGGACACGTGAACACTGAAGCTTTCTTT
-	TRBV5-1	TRBJ1-6	-	CASSLQEDSPLHF	TGCGCCAGCAGCTTGCAGGAAGATTCACCCCTCCACTTT
TRBD2	TRBV29-1	TRBJ2-1	-	CSVEEAGVSYNEQFF	TGCAGCGTTGAAGAAGCGGGAGTTTCCTACAATGAGCAGTTCTTC
-	TRBV5-1	TRBJ2-7	few	CASSLAPGETYEQYF	TGCGCCAGCAGCTTGGCCCCGGGAGAGACCTACGAGCAGTACTTC
-	TRBV2	TRBJ2-5	-	CASRMTVFQETQYF	TGTGCCAGCCGAATGACAGTCTTCCAAGAGACCCAGTACTTC